Listed here is a single T cell receptor beta chain. The V gene's germline CDR1 is SGHTA and CDR2 FQGTGA. There are 15 residues in the CDR3. The trim removed 0 bases at V and 4 bases at J, leaving 6 bases unmatched. Produced via immunoSEQ multiplex PCR; TCRdb's table is partial and in-frame only. The table lists around 220,000 clones, over 75% of them singletons. This sample was taken from a study of blood T cell repertoires in COVID-19. The gene calls are TRBV7-3 and TRBJ2-7; the match to TRBD1 covers 7 bases. The sample comprised PBMCs or T cells enriched from blood (not recorded which). The receptor was derived from a woman aged 40 to 50 with acute COVID-19. The DNA for the CDR3 is TGTGCCAGCAGCTTAACAGGGGGCAAGTGGTACGAGCAGTACTTC. Residues: CASSLTGGKWYEQYF.